This entry lists 8 T cell receptor beta chains sequenced from one sample in a study of cytotoxic CD8 clonotypes in ibrutinib-treated CLL. Method: immunoSEQ multiplex PCR; TCRdb's copy keeps in-frame clones and lacks some. The profile covers fewer than 150,000 clones, with 84% appearing a single time and roughly 3.3% taken by the ten largest. This material consisted of PBMCs, taken after 24 months of ibrutinib treatment. The source is a human donor with chronic lymphocytic leukemia.

The chain has TRBV20-1 and TRBJ1-2; D is uncertain. The CDR3 consists of 11 residues. Germline CDR1 and CDR2: DFQATT and SNEGSKA (reference sequence). The ends were cut back, 3 bases at V and 6 bases at J, with 8 bases in the middle. Here the CDR3 DNA reads TGCAGTGCTAGTCGGAGGGATGGCTACACCTTC. Protein product: CSASRRDGYTF.

This clone is labeled as medium-sized (0.01 to 0.1%). The chain carries TRBV27 and TRBJ1-1, with a tentative D call TRBD1 (6 bases). Trimming stripped 4 bases from V and 6 bases from J, with 21 bases between. Germline V gives CDR1 MNHEY, CDR2 SMNVEV (reference sequence). The CDR3 contains 16 residues. In DNA form, the CDR3 reads TGTGCCAGCAGTTCCCCCCGCGGGGGCAAGTCTTCTGAAGCTTTCTTT. It is translated as CASSSPRGGKSSEAFF.

V and J are TRBV7-2 and TRBJ2-2; D gene uncertain. The CDR3 contains 15 residues. Germline values: CDR1 SGHTA, CDR2 FQGNSA. V lost 2 bases and J lost 5, with 12 bases in between. The CDR3 protein is CASSLRARRTGELFF. As DNA, the CDR3 is TGTGCCAGCAGCTTAAGGGCTAGACGAACCGGGGAGCTGTTTTTT.

This rearrangement joins TRBV29-1 to TRBJ1-1, with D unclear. Germline V gene lookup returns CDR1 SQVTM and CDR2 ANQGSEA. The CDR3 runs 12 residues. Trimming cost V 0 bases and J 3 bases, with 5 bases left between them. The CDR3 protein is CSVEDRDTEAFF. The CDR3 region has the DNA TGCAGCGTTGAAGATCGTGACACTGAAGCTTTCTTT.

The J gene is TRBJ2-2, the V gene TRBV7-2; 7 nucleotides line up with TRBD2. V dropped 8 bases and J dropped 0; count of bases not matched to a gene: 6. CDR1 is SGHTA, CDR2 FQGNSA, per germline. The CDR3 consists of 15 residues. CDR3 residues: CASGPGGANTGELFF. CDR3 coding DNA: TGTGCCAGCGGCCCGGGGGGAGCGAACACCGGGGAGCTGTTTTTT.

This chain links TRBV2 with TRBJ1-5; 7 nucleotides line up with TRBD1. Germline V CDR1 and CDR2: SNHLY, FYNNEI. CDR3 size: 13 residues. The V gene end was trimmed by 8 bases and the J gene end by 6 bases; junction bases not matched to a gene: 7. CDR3 sequence (DNA): TGTGCCAGCGGTCAGGGGGTCCTTCAGCCCCAGCATTTT. It specifies CASGQGVLQPQHF.

The V gene is TRBV2, the J gene TRBJ1-5, with D perhaps matching TRBD1 (5 bases). The CDR3 totals 15 residues. Trimming removed 4 bases from V and 4 bases from J, with 14 bases in between. Germline V gene data show CDR1 as SNHLY and CDR2 as FYNNEI. The CDR3, as DNA: TGTGCCAGCAGTGGGCAGGGCATTCGTAATCAGCCCCAGCATTTT. Translated: CASSGQGIRNQPQHF. Full variable domain (outside the CDR3, taken from reference TRBV2 and TRBJ1-5): EPEVTQTPSHQVTQMGQEVILRCVPISNHLYFYWYRQILGQKVEFLVSFYNNEISEKSEIFDDQFSVERPDGSNFTLKIRSTKLEDSAMYFCASSGQGIRNQPQHFGDGTRLSIL.

In its sample, this clone was seen a few times. The rearrangement links TRBV2 to TRBJ1-2; D uncertain. Looked up from germline, CDR1 is SNHLY and CDR2 is FYNNEI. The CDR3 covers 12 residues. Trimming cost V 7 bases and J 6 bases, with 12 bases left between them. CDR3 in amino acids: CASNRIVDGYTF. As DNA, the CDR3 is TGTGCCAGCAACCGAATCGTTGATGGCTACACCTTC.